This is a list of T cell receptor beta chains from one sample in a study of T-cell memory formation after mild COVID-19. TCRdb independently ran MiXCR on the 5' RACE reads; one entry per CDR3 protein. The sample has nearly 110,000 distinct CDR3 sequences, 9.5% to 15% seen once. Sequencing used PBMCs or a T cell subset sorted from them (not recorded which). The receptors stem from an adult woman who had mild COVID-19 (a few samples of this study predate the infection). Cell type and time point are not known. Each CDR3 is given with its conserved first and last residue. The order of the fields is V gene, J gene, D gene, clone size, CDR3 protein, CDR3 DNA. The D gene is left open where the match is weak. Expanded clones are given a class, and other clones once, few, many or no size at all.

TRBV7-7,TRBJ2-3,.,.,CASGMGGRGMDTQYF,TGTGCCAGCGGAATGGGGGGCAGGGGGATGGATACGCAGTATTTT
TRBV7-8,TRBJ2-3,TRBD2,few,CASSPFWVAGTSTDTQYF,TGTGCCAGCAGCCCCTTTTGGGTAGCGGGCACTAGCACAGATACGCAGTATTTT
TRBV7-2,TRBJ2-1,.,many,CASSLGLTSYNEQFF,TGTGCCAGCAGCTTAGGTCTAACTTCTTACAATGAGCAGTTCTTC
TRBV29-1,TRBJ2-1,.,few,CSGTALPHNEQFF,TGCAGCGGGACAGCACTACCGCACAATGAGCAGTTCTTC
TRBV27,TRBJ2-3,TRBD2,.,CASSLMGGGRTDTQYF,TGTGCCAGCAGTTTAATGGGCGGGGGGAGGACAGATACGCAGTATTTT
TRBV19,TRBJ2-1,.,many,CASSSGGDYNEQFF,TGTGCCAGTAGTTCAGGCGGCGACTACAATGAGCAGTTCTTC
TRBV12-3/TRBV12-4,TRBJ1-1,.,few,CASSSWENTEAFF,TGTGCCAGCAGTTCGTGGGAGAACACTGAAGCTTTCTTT
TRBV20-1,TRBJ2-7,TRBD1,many,CSARVVTGQLHEQYF,TGCAGTGCTAGAGTTGTTACGGGACAGCTCCACGAGCAGTACTTC
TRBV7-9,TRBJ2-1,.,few,CASSPSTGLTNEQFF,TGTGCCAGCAGCCCGAGTACAGGGCTGACCAATGAGCAGTTCTTC
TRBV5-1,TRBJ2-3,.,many,CASSARALDTQYF,TGCGCCAGCAGCGCCCGGGCCTTAGATACGCAGTATTTT
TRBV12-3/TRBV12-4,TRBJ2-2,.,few,CASSFGWADSFTGELFF,TGTGCCAGCAGTTTTGGATGGGCGGACAGTTTCACCGGGGAGCTGTTTTTT
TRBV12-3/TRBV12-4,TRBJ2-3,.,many,CASSLRRGDTQYF,TGTGCCAGCAGTTTAAGGAGGGGGGATACGCAGTATTTT
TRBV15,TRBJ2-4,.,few,CATSRAPGNIQYF,TGTGCCACCAGCAGAGCCCCGGGCAACATTCAGTACTTC
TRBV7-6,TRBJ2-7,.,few,CASSLIWGVGYF,TGTGCCAGCAGCTTAATTTGGGGGGTCGGGTACTTC
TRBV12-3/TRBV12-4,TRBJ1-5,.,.,CASSSSADSNQPQHF,TGTGCCAGCAGTTCCTCTGCAGATAGCAATCAGCCCCAGCATTTT